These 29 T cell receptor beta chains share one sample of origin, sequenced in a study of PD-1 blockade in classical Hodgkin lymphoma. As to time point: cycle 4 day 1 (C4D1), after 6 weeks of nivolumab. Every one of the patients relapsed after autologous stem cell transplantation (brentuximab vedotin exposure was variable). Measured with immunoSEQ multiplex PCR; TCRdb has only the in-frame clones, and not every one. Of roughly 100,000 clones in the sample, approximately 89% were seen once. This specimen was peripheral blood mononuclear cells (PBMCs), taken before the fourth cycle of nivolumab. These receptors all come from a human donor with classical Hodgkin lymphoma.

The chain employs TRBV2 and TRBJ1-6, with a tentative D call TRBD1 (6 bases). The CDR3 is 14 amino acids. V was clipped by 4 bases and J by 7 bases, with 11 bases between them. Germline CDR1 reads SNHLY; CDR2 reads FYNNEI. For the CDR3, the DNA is TGTGCCAGCAGTGCGCGGCAGGGGAATTCACCCCTCCACTTT. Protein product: CASSARQGNSPLHF.

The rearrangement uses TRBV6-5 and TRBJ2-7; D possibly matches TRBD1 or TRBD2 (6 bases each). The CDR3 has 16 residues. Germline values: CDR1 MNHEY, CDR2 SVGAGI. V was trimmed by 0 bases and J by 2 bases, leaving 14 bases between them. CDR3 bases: TGTGCCAGCAGTTACTCGCGGGACACTGCAACCTACGAGCAGTACTTC. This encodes CASSYSRDTATYEQYF.

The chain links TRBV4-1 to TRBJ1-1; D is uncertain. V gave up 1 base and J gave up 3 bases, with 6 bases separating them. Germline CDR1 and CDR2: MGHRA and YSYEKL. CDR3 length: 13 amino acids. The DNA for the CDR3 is TGCGCCAGCAGCCAAGCAGTAGACACTGAAGCTTTCTTT. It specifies CASSQAVDTEAFF.

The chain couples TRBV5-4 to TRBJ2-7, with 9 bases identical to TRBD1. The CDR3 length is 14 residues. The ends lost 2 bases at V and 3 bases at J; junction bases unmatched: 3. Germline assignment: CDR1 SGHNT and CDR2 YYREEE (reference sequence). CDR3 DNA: TGTGCCAGCAGCTTACAGGGGGCGGGCTACGAGCAGTACTTC. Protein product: CASSLQGAGYEQYF.

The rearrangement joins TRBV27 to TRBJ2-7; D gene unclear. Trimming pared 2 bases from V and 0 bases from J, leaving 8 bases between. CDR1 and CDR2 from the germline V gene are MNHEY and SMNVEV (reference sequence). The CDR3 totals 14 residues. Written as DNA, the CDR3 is TGTGCCAGCAGTTTAGGGCCGGTCTCCTACGAGCAGTACTTC. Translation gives CASSLGPVSYEQYF.

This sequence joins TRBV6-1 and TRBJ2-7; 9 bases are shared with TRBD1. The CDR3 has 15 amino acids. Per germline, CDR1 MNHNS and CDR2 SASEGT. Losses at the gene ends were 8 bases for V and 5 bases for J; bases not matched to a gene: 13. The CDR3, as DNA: TGTGCCAGCGGGACAGGGTCAAGGCGGAACGACGAGCAGTACTTC. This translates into CASGTGSRRNDEQYF.

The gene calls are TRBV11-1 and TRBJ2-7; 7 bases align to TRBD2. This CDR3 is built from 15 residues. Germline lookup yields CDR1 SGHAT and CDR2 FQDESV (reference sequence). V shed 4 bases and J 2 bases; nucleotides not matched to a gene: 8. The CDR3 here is CASSYRQRGPYEQYF. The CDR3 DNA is TGTGCCAGCAGCTACCGCCAGCGGGGCCCCTACGAGCAGTACTTC.

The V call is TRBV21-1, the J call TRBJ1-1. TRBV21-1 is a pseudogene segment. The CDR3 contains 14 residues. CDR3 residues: CASSKDGGDTEAFF. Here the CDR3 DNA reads TGTGCCAGCAGCAAAGACGGGGGAGACACTGAAGCTTTCTTT.

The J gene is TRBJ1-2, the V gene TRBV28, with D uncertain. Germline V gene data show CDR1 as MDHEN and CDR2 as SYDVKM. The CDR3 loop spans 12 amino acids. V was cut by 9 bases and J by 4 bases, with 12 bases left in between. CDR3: CARPRRTYGYTF. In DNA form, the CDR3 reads TGTGCCAGACCCCGGCGGACCTATGGCTACACCTTC.

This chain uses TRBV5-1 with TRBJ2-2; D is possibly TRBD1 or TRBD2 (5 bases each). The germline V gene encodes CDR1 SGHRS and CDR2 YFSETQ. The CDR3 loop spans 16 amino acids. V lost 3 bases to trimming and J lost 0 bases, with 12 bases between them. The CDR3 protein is CASSSGRLSNTGELFF. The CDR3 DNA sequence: TGCGCCAGCAGCTCGGGACGTCTATCGAACACCGGGGAGCTGTTTTTT.

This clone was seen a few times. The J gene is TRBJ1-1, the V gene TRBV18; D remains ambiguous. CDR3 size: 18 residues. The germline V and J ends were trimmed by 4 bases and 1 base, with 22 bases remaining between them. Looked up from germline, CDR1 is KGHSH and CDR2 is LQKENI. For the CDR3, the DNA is TGTGCCAGCTCACTATACACCCGTTCGGGAGTGGGGAACACTGAAGCTTTCTTT. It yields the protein CASSLYTRSGVGNTEAFF.

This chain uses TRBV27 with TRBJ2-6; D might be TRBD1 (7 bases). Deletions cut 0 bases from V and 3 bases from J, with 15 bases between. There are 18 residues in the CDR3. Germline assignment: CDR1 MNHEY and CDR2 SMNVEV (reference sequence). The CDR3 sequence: CASSLSSSGGYGANVLTF. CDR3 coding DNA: TGTGCCAGCAGTTTATCGTCGTCAGGGGGGTATGGGGCCAACGTCCTGACTTTC.

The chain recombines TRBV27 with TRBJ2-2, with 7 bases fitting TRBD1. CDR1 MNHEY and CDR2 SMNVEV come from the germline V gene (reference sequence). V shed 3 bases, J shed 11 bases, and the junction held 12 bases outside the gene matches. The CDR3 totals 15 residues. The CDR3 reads CASSLDRTTPEELFF. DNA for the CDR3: TGTGCCAGCAGTTTGGACAGGACAACACCCGAAGAGCTGTTTTTT.

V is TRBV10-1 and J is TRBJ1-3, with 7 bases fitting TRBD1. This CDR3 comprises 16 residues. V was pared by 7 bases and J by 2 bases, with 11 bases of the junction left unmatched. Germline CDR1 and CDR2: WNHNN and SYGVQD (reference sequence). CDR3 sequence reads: CASIAPTGQAGNTIYF. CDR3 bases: TGCGCCAGCATCGCCCCGACAGGGCAGGCTGGAAACACCATATATTTT.

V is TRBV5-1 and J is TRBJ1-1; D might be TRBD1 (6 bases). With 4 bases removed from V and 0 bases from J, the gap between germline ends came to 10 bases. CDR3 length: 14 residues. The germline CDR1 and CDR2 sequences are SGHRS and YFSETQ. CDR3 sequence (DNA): TGCGCCAGCAGCGGGGGCTCCATGAACACTGAAGCTTTCTTT. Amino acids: CASSGGSMNTEAFF.

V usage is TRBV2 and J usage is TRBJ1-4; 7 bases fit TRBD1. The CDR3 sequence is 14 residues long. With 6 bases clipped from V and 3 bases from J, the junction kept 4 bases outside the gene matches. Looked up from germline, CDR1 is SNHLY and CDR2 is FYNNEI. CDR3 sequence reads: CASRPGQPNEKLFF. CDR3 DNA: TGTGCCAGCAGGCCGGGACAGCCTAATGAAAAACTGTTTTTT.

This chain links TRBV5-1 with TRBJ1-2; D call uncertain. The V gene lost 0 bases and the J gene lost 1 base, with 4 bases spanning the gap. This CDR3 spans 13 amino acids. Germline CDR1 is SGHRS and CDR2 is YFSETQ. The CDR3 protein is CASSLGGNYGYTF. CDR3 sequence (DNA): TGCGCCAGCAGCTTGGGGGGTAACTATGGCTACACCTTC.

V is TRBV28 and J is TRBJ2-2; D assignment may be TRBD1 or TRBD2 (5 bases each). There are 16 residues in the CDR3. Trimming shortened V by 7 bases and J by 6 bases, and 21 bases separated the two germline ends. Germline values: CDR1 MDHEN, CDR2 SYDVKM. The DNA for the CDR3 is TGTGCCAGCACTGGAGTGGGGGTGAGGAGGCCCGGGGAGCTGTTTTTT. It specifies CASTGVGVRRPGELFF. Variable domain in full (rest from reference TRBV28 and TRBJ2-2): DVKVTQSSRYLVKRTGEKVFLECVQDMDHENMFWYRQDPGLGLRLIYFSYDVKMKEKGDIPEGYSVSREKKERFSLILESASTNQTSMYLCASTGVGVRRPGELFFGEGSRLTVL.

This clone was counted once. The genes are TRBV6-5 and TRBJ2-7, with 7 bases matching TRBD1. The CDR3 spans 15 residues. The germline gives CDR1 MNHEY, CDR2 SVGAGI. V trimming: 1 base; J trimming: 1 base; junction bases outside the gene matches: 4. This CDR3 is CASSYLDRSSYEQYF. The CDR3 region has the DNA TGTGCCAGCAGTTACTTGGACAGGTCGTCCTACGAGCAGTACTTC.

CDR3 loop: CASSYSMGVGGDTQYF. The CDR3 nucleotides read TGTGCCAGCAGTTACTCGATGGGAGTGGGGGGAGATACGCAGTATTTT. The chain combines TRBV6-6 with TRBJ2-3; D possibly corresponds to TRBD2 (6 bases). The germline V gene encodes CDR1 MNHNY and CDR2 SVGAGI (reference sequence). The V end lost 0 bases, the J end lost 5 bases, and 15 bases lay between the germline ends. This CDR3 contains 16 residues.

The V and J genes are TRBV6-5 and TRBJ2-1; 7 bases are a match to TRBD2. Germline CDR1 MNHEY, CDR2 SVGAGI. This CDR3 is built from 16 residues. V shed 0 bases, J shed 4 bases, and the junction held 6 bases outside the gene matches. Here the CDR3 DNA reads TGTGCCAGCAGTTACTCCCCCCAGCGGGAATACAATGAGCAGTTCTTC. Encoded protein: CASSYSPQREYNEQFF.

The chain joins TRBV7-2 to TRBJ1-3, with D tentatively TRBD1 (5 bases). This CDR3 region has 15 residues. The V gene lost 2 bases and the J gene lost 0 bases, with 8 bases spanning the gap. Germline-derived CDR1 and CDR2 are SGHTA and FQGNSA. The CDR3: CASSLQGNSGNTIYF. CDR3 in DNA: TGTGCCAGCAGCTTACAGGGTAACTCTGGAAACACCATATATTTT.

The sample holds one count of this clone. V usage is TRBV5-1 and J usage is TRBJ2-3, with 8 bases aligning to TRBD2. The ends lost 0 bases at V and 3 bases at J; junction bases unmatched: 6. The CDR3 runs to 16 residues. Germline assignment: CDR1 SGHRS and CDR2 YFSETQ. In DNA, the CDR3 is TGCGCCAGCAGCTTGGGCCTAACTAGCGGAACAGATACGCAGTATTTT. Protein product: CASSLGLTSGTDTQYF.

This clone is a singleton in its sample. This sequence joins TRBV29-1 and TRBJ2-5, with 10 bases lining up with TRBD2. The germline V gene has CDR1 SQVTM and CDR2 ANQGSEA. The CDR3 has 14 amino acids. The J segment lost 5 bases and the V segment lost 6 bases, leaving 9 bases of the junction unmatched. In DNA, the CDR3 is TGCAGCGTAGGAGGAAGCGGGAGGGCGGAGACCCAGTACTTC. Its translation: CSVGGSGRAETQYF. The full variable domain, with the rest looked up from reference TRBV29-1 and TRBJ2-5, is SAVISQKPSRDICQRGTSLTIQCQVDSQVTMMFWYRQQPGQSLTLIATANQGSEATYESGFVIDKFPISRPNLTFSTLTVSNMSPEDSSIYLCSVGGSGRAETQYFGPGTRLLVL.

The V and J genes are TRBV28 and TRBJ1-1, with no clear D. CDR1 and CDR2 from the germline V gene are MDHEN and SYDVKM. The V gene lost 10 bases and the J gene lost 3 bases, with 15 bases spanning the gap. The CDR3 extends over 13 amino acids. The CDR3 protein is CAIARAGYTEAFF. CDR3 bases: TGTGCCATCGCGCGGGCTGGATACACTGAAGCTTTCTTT.

CDR3 loop: CSVWTGEGYEQYF. The CDR3 bases are TGCAGCGTGTGGACAGGGGAGGGGTACGAGCAGTACTTC. The gene calls are TRBV29-1 and TRBJ2-7; 9 positions agree with TRBD1. CDR1 and CDR2 from the germline V gene are SQVTM and ANQGSEA. V lost 6 bases, J lost 4 bases, and 7 bases stayed unmatched. This CDR3 contains 13 residues.

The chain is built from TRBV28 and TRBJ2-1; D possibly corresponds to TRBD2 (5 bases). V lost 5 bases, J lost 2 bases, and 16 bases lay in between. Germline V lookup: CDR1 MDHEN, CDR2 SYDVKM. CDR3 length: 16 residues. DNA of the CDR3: TGTGCCAGCAGTCCGATGGGGAAGAGGGCCTACAATGAGCAGTTCTTC. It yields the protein CASSPMGKRAYNEQFF.

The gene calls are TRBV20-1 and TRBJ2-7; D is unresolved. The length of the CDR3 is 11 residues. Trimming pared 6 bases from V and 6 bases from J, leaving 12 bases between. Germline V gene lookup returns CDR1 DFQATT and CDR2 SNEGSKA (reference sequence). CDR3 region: CSAGAKSEQYF. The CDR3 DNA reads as TGCAGTGCGGGCGCTAAAAGCGAGCAGTACTTC.

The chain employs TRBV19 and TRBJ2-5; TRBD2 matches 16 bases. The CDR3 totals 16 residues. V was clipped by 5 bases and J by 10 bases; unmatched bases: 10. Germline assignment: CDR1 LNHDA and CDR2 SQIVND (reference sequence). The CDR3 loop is CASSVGGLAGGPDQYF. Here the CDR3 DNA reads TGTGCCAGTAGTGTTGGGGGACTAGCGGGAGGGCCAGACCAGTACTTC.